This section outlines one TCR beta chain sequence together with its context. The record originates from a study of response to subunit inactivated influenza vaccine. Germline-derived CDR1 and CDR2 are LGHDT and YNNKEL (reference sequence). This CDR3 is 19 amino acids long. With V trimmed by 2 bases and J by 0 bases, 15 bases remained unmatched. In TCRdb, the RT-PCR reads were re-called with MiXCR into one record per CDR3 protein. The table lists roughly 650,000 distinct CDR3 sequences, around a sixth of them singletons, with around 10% in the top ten. The chain uses TRBV3-1 and TRBJ1-2; TRBD1 matches 7 bases. The input for sequencing was PBMCs from blood, taken 12 days after vaccination. This TCR came from a man between 50 and 59 years old who received an inactivated influenza vaccine. The CDR3: CASSQKTRTGQFSNYGYTF. As DNA, the CDR3 is TGTGCCAGCAGCCAAAAAACACGAACGGGACAGTTCTCTAACTATGGCTACACCTTC.